This T cell receptor beta chain was observed in a study of blood T cells in healthy people across ages. The CDR3 sequence is 14 residues long. Trimming shortened V by 3 bases and J by 4 bases, and 12 bases separated the two germline ends. Germline lookup yields CDR1 SGHTA and CDR2 FQGNSA. Through a sample-barcoded 5' primer and a J-beta primer mix, a second PCR was run for about 7 to 12 cycles. Carrying 12 random nucleotides, a template-switch adaptor labeled each individual cDNA molecule. TCRdb itself ran the 5' RACE reads through MiXCR, one entry per CDR3 protein. This sample has about 640,000 distinct CDR3 sequences; around three fifths occur once, and the top ten carry 30% to 45%. This clonotype was detected only a few times.

This receptor was obtained from a man in his fifties or sixties in good health. The chain couples TRBV7-2 to TRBJ1-2; the D is unclear. Sequencing was done on a sample of blood. This chain's CDR3 is CASSLDRYAYGYTF. Written as DNA, the CDR3 is TGTGCCAGCAGCTTGGACCGCTACGCCTATGGCTACACCTTC.